Listed here are 13 T cell receptor beta chains from one sample, sequenced in a study of T-cell reconstitution after alpha-beta-depleted transplantation in children. Unique molecular identifiers were incorporated during preparation of the TCRbeta library. TCRdb re-called the PCR reads with MiXCR, one entry per CDR3 protein. The sample consists of over 550,000 distinct CDR3 sequences, 10% of them appearing once. This specimen was PBMCs from the stem cell graft donor, taken from the stem cell graft. All receptors come from a human donor who donated a stem cell graft to a child with acute myeloid leukemia.

This clonotype was counted many times. The chain uses TRBV12-3 or TRBV12-4 and TRBJ1-1; 9 nucleotides line up with TRBD1. With 7 bases clipped from V and 4 bases from J, the junction kept 7 bases outside the gene matches. This CDR3 spans 14 amino acids. CDR3 residues: CASTLTGGGTEAFF. CDR3 sequence (DNA): TGTGCCAGCACTTTGACAGGGGGTGGCACTGAAGCTTTCTTT.

The gene calls are TRBV20-1 and TRBJ1-1, with D unresolved. CDR1 DFQATT and CDR2 SNEGSKA come from the germline V gene (reference sequence). The CDR3 has 13 residues. The germline V and J ends were trimmed by 6 bases and 1 base, with 12 bases remaining between them. CDR3 sequence (DNA): TGCAGTGCGCCCCTCCCAGCGAACACTGAAGCTTTCTTT. It specifies CSAPLPANTEAFF.

This clonotype was detected ten times or more. The genes are TRBV29-1 and TRBJ2-1; TRBD2 matches 11 bases. CDR1 SQVTM and CDR2 ANQGSEA come from the germline V gene. Trimming at V came to 7 bases and at J to 9 bases, leaving 8 bases not matched to a gene. The CDR3 sequence is 13 residues long. The CDR3 loop reads CSADRLAGLEQFF. The CDR3 DNA reads TGCAGCGCCGATCGACTAGCGGGGCTTGAGCAGTTCTTC.

This clonotype turned up a few times. V and J are TRBV28 and TRBJ2-1; tentatively, D is TRBD1 (6 bases). Looked up from germline, CDR1 is MDHEN and CDR2 is SYDVKM. V dropped 5 bases and J dropped 2 bases, with 13 bases sitting between them. The CDR3 runs to 15 residues. CDR3 DNA sequence: TGTGCCAGCAGTAGCGACAGGACAACCTACAATGAGCAGTTCTTC. Its protein is CASSSDRTTYNEQFF. Using reference TRBV28 and TRBJ2-1 for the parts outside the CDR3, the full variable domain is DVKVTQSSRYLVKRTGEKVFLECVQDMDHENMFWYRQDPGLGLRLIYFSYDVKMKEKGDIPEGYSVSREKKERFSLILESASTNQTSMYLCASSSDRTTYNEQFFGPGTRLTVL.

The table lists this clonotype with a few counts. The chain uses TRBV11-2 and TRBJ2-7; 14 bases agree with TRBD2. The CDR3 contains 18 residues. Germline CDR1 reads SGHAT; CDR2 reads FQNNGV. V was clipped by 5 bases and J by 0 bases; unmatched bases: 9. The DNA for the CDR3 is TGTGCCAGCAGCCCATGGCCGGGGACTAGCGGGAGCTCCTACGAGCAGTACTTC. Its protein is CASSPWPGTSGSSYEQYF.

This clonotype appeared a few times. V and J are TRBV12-3 or TRBV12-4 and TRBJ2-7; D is perhaps TRBD1 (6 bases). Deletions cut 6 bases from V and 0 bases from J, with 9 bases between. The CDR3 extends over 13 amino acids. The CDR3: CASRTQGSYEQYF. CDR3 DNA: TGTGCCAGCAGGACACAGGGCTCCTACGAGCAGTACTTC.

This clonotype was counted between two and nine times. The chain combines TRBV6-1 with TRBJ2-1, with D hard to call. The CDR3 runs to 15 residues. In germline, CDR1 is MNHNS, CDR2 SASEGT. V lost 0 bases and J lost 4, with 10 bases in between. CDR3 protein: CASSEALRAYNEQFF. The CDR3 DNA reads as TGTGCCAGCAGTGAAGCGCTTCGGGCTTACAATGAGCAGTTCTTC.

The V and J genes are TRBV9 and TRBJ2-7; D is possibly TRBD1 (6 bases). V lost 3 bases and J lost 13, with 20 bases in between. The CDR3 spans 13 residues. Germline V gene lookup returns CDR1 SGDLS and CDR2 YYNGEE. CDR3: CASSARYRVNQYF. The CDR3 DNA reads TGTGCCAGCAGCGCGCGATACAGGGTTAATCAATACTTC.

CDR3 region: CASSLTGSHQETQYF. The CDR3 DNA is TGTGCCAGCAGCTTGACAGGGAGCCACCAAGAGACCCAGTACTTC. The chain joins TRBV7-3 to TRBJ2-5; 7 nucleotides match TRBD1. This CDR3 region has 15 residues. CDR1 is SGHTA and CDR2 is FQGTGA in the germline V gene. Trimming at V came to 3 bases and at J to 0 bases, leaving 4 bases not matched to a gene.

This clonotype showed up many times. V gene TRBV10-2 combines with J gene TRBJ2-3; D is unresolved. The V gene's germline CDR1 is WSHSY and CDR2 SAAADI. V was pared by 2 bases and J by 3 bases, with 15 bases between. This CDR3 comprises 16 residues. The CDR3 spells CASSEGVAGVTDTQYF. For the CDR3, the DNA is TGCGCCAGCAGTGAGGGAGTAGCAGGCGTGACAGATACGCAGTATTTT.

In its sample, this clonotype was seen many times. The V gene is TRBV12-3 or TRBV12-4, the J gene TRBJ1-5; D not resolved. V shed 1 base and J shed 0 bases, with 4 bases lying between them. The CDR3 has 14 residues. The CDR3: CASSLGSSNQPQHF. The CDR3 nucleotides read TGTGCCAGCAGTTTAGGGAGTAGCAATCAGCCCCAGCATTTT.

This clonotype was detected ten times or more. CDR3 nucleotide sequence: TGTGCCAGCAGCAGACAGCCCTCGAACACCGGGGAGCTGTTTTTT. As protein: CASSRQPSNTGELFF. The V gene is TRBV6-4, the J gene TRBJ2-2; D perhaps matches TRBD1 (5 bases). V was shortened by 6 bases and J by 0 bases, with 11 bases between the two germline ends. The V gene's germline CDR1 is MRHNA and CDR2 SNTAGT. The CDR3 contains 15 residues.

This clonotype was counted a few times. The chain has TRBV10-3 and TRBJ1-2, with unresolved D. The CDR3 runs to 13 residues. The germline gives CDR1 ENHRY, CDR2 SYGVKD. Trimming cost V 8 bases and J 3 bases, with 13 bases left between them. The CDR3 reads CAIAEGEDYGYTF. The CDR3 region has the DNA TGTGCCATCGCTGAGGGAGAGGACTATGGCTACACCTTC.